This note documents a single T cell receptor (beta chain) sequence. What it binds is unknown. This sample was taken from a study of blood T cells in healthy people across ages. Study-wide results and caveats: Donors of long life had a larger count of naive CD4+ cells and greater diversity than aged donors. Getting older went along with TCR beta diversity per million T cells dropping roughly linearly. Naive T cell percentage and TCR beta diversity correlated strongly.

This CDR3 contains 13 residues. CDR1 and CDR2 (germline): MNHEY, SVGAGI. The V gene lost 10 bases and the J gene lost 6 bases, with 17 bases spanning the gap. The authors ran a second PCR of roughly 6 to 12 cycles using a sample-barcoded 5' primer and a J-beta primer mix. A tag from a template-switch adaptor with 12 random nucleotides marked each cDNA molecule. TCRdb analysed the 5' RACE reads with MiXCR anew, one entry per CDR3 protein. The data contain roughly 1,000,000 distinct CDR3 sequences, approximately 26% of them singletons. This same sample was also taken into another study, of T cells of mothers and their children.

The specimen sequenced was blood. The sequence came from a girl aged 2-10 years in good health. This sequence joins TRBV6-5 and TRBJ2-3; the D is unclear. The DNA of the CDR3 is TGTGCCACGAAAACCGGACGCTCCGATACGCAGTATTTT. Its translation: CATKTGRSDTQYF.